Below are 14 T cell receptor beta chains sequenced from a single sample in a study of cytomegalovirus exposure and HLA in healthy donors. The PCR contained 60 Vbeta and 13 Jbeta primers. Libraries were prepared by immunoSEQ multiplex PCR; TCRdb keeps only in-frame clonotypes and omits some of them. Counted here are about 190,000 clones, more than 75% occurring once; the ten biggest clones make up about 0.8%. Sequenced sample: PBMCs. The receptors stem from a young woman in good health and CMV-seronegative.

The chain is built from TRBV6-1 and TRBJ2-3; D unresolved. CDR1 and CDR2 (germline): MNHNS, SASEGT. The CDR3 consists of 14 residues. The ends were cut back, 5 bases at V and 5 bases at J, with 14 bases in the middle. CDR3 in amino acids: CASSLVIDGDTQYF. Here the CDR3 DNA reads TGTGCCAGCAGTCTTGTAATAGATGGAGATACGCAGTATTTT.

The chain is built from TRBV6-5 and TRBJ1-2; D gene ambiguous. V lost 2 bases to trimming and J lost 0 bases, with 7 bases between them. CDR1 is MNHEY and CDR2 is SVGAGI in the germline V gene. The CDR3 runs to 14 residues. CDR3 in DNA: TGTGCCAGCAGTTACGGGCAGTCTAACTATGGCTACACCTTC. As protein: CASSYGQSNYGYTF.

The sample holds one count of this clone. The rearrangement joins TRBV2 to TRBJ1-3, with 7 bases that match TRBD1. The CDR3 consists of 18 residues. V trimming: 4 bases; J trimming: 4 bases; junction bases outside the gene matches: 16. Looked up from germline, CDR1 is SNHLY and CDR2 is FYNNEI. CDR3 residues: CASSGRRGQGRSGNTIYF. CDR3 sequence (DNA): TGTGCCAGCAGTGGACGGAGGGGGCAGGGGCGCTCCGGAAACACCATATATTTT.

The chain couples TRBV5-1 to TRBJ2-2; TRBD1 is a possible D gene (6 bases). The CDR3 has 13 residues. Trimming took 2 bases from V and 6 from J, leaving 8 bases between them. Looked up from germline, CDR1 is SGHRS and CDR2 is YFSETQ. CDR3 residues: CASSFQGPGELFF. The CDR3 nucleotides are TGCGCCAGCAGCTTCCAGGGGCCCGGGGAGCTGTTTTTT.

The rearrangement links TRBV7-9 to TRBJ2-7; a possible D gene is TRBD2 (6 bases). Trimming took off 0 bases at V and 4 bases at J, with 10 bases between the two ends. CDR1 is SEHNR, CDR2 FQNEAQ, per germline (reference sequence). The CDR3 has 14 residues. This CDR3 reads CASSLAVGRYEQYF. CDR3 DNA sequence: TGTGCCAGCAGCTTAGCGGTGGGGAGGTACGAGCAGTACTTC.

This chain joins TRBV4-1 and TRBJ2-3, with 14 bases identical to TRBD2. CDR3 length: 17 amino acids. Germline trimming cut 3 bases from V and 3 bases from J; bases unmatched to any gene: 5. CDR1 MGHRA and CDR2 YSYEKL come from the germline V gene. CDR3 sequence: CASSQGGLAGGTDTQYF. The DNA of the CDR3 is TGCGCCAGCAGCCAGGGAGGACTAGCGGGGGGTACAGATACGCAGTATTTT.

The rearrangement links TRBV9 to TRBJ2-5; TRBD2 agrees at 14 bases. J was trimmed by 4 bases and V by 0 bases; bases with no gene match: 2. CDR3 size: 16 residues. Germline CDR1 and CDR2: SGDLS and YYNGEE. The CDR3 region is CASSVVGLAGGETQYF. The CDR3, as DNA: TGTGCCAGCAGCGTAGTCGGACTAGCGGGAGGAGAGACCCAGTACTTC.

This chain connects TRBV5-1 to TRBJ1-1; D not certain. V was shortened by 0 bases and J by 3 bases, with 9 bases between the two germline ends. CDR3 size: 14 residues. Germline V gene lookup returns CDR1 SGHRS and CDR2 YFSETQ. The CDR3 DNA sequence: TGCGCCAGCAGCTTGGGGTTGGCGGACACTGAAGCTTTCTTT. Translating gives CASSLGLADTEAFF.

This clone was seen a few times. V usage is TRBV18 and J usage is TRBJ1-1; 7 positions match TRBD1. Per germline, CDR1 KGHSH and CDR2 LQKENI. Unmatched junction bases numbered 3, after V lost 4 bases and J lost 1 base. CDR3 length equals 14 residues. The CDR3 nucleotides are TGTGCCAGCTCACTCGACAGGGAGAACACTGAAGCTTTCTTT. As protein: CASSLDRENTEAFF.

The chain carries TRBV21-1 and TRBJ1-5; the table's D gene call, TRBD1, was not cross checked with the DNA. TRBV21-1 counts as a pseudogene. The CDR3 covers 14 residues. The CDR3 DNA follows: TGTGCCACTCCGTCGGGACAGTTAAATCAGCCCCAGCATTTT. It specifies CATPSGQLNQPQHF.

The rearrangement links TRBV6-6 to TRBJ1-2; 8 bases are shared with TRBD1. The trim removed 7 bases at V and 6 bases at J, leaving 10 bases unmatched. From germline, CDR1 is MNHNY and CDR2 SVGAGI (reference sequence). CDR3 length equals 14 residues. CDR3 sequence: CASTTTGGGDGYTF. The CDR3 nucleotides are TGTGCCAGCACCACCACAGGGGGAGGAGATGGCTACACCTTC.

J is TRBJ2-5 and V is TRBV2, with D perhaps matching TRBD1 (6 bases). The CDR3 has 13 amino acids. Trimming cost V 6 bases and J 7 bases, with 15 bases left between them. The germline V gene has CDR1 SNHLY and CDR2 FYNNEI. CDR3 in amino acids: CASRQGPGATQYF. DNA for the CDR3: TGTGCCAGCAGACAGGGACCCGGGGCGACCCAGTACTTC.

The V gene is TRBV5-4, the J gene TRBJ1-5; D unclear. Trimming stripped 3 bases from V and 5 bases from J, with 6 bases between. Germline values: CDR1 SGHNT, CDR2 YYREEE (reference sequence). The CDR3 is 12 residues long. The DNA for the CDR3 is TGTGCCAGCAGCTCGCCGGATCAGCCCCAGCATTTT. Amino acid sequence: CASSSPDQPQHF.

This chain links TRBV2 with TRBJ2-3; 11 nucleotides match TRBD2. This CDR3 is built from 14 residues. Germline V gives CDR1 SNHLY, CDR2 FYNNEI. J lost 2 bases, V lost 10 bases, and 5 bases had no gene match. CDR3 sequence: CAITGLAVTDTQYF. The CDR3 DNA follows: TGTGCCATCACGGGACTAGCGGTCACAGATACGCAGTATTTT.